This T cell receptor (beta chain) was identified during a study of siplizumab effects on memory and regulatory T cells. Germline V CDR1 and CDR2: MNHEY, SVGAGI. The CDR3 contains 13 residues. Trimming pared 2 bases from V and 4 bases from J, leaving 6 bases between. Libraries were prepared by immunoSEQ multiplex PCR; TCRdb keeps only in-frame clonotypes and omits some of them. The sample consists of approximately 100,000 clones, about 91% of them appearing once. The source material was Tregs sorted from blood. This receptor was identified in a human donor in good health. The chain uses TRBV6-5 and TRBJ1-5; D call uncertain. The CDR3, as DNA: TGTGCCAGCAGTTACAGTAAGAATCAGCCCCAGCATTTT. It codes for CASSYSKNQPQHF.